Listed below are T cell receptor beta chains from one sample, sequenced in a study of blood T cell repertoires in COVID-19. Repertoires were generated with immunoSEQ multiplex PCR, while TCRdb's copy carries only in-frame clones and drops some. The profile shows 95,000 to 150,000 clones, around 90% of them singletons. The specimen was peripheral blood. These receptors all stem from a woman in her 50s with active or convalescent COVID-19. The conserved cysteine and the conserved F or W are not part of the CDR3 here.

cdr3_aa j_call v_call cdr3_length
ASSGLAGVRTDTQY TRBJ2-3 TRBV5-1 14
ASSFGWERTGELF TRBJ2-2 TRBV11-1 13
ASSSNIQETQY TRBJ2-5 TRBV7-9 11
ASRVMGDQSNTDTQY TRBJ2-3 TRBV28 15
ASRPTLWMGTSQLGKNIQY TRBJ2-4 TRBV28 19
ASSVEAVRGNEQF TRBJ2-1 TRBV9 13
ASSFAAGVHEQY TRBJ2-7 TRBV27 12
ASSPQTGLRPQH TRBJ1-5 TRBV28 12
ASSLNLAGTVQF TRBJ2-1 TRBV5-6 12
ASSPQGEAGTEAF TRBJ1-1 TRBV7-9 13
ASSLWQGRNGYT TRBJ1-2 TRBV28 12
ASRPSLRAYSGNTIY TRBJ1-3 TRBV5-6 15
ASSFFQGPKSYEQY TRBJ2-7 TRBV27 14
AISYTGERTEAF TRBJ1-1 TRBV10-3 12
ASSRARGQETQY TRBJ2-5 TRBV7-9 12
ASSWGTGIANYGYT TRBJ1-2 TRBV5-6 14
ASSYSLAGANEQF TRBJ2-1 TRBV6-2/TRBV6-3 13
ASRPGLPYTGELF TRBJ2-2 TRBV2 13
ASSRDFRRENEQY TRBJ2-7 TRBV14 13
ASSLKMTGTEAF TRBJ1-1 TRBV14 12
ASSVTVGAYEQY TRBJ2-7 TRBV6-2/TRBV6-3 12
ASSLEGAGVYEQY TRBJ2-7 TRBV5-1 13
ASRPSGMNYEQY TRBJ2-7 TRBV28 12
ASSTRTSGLETQY TRBJ2-5 TRBV19 13
ASSSLRTGRVGEQY TRBJ2-7 TRBV28 14
ASRRKREQENNEQF TRBJ2-1 TRBV7-2 14
ASSPWDRDLDEQY TRBJ2-7 TRBV28 13
ASSQAADRGNEKLF TRBJ1-4 TRBV4-3 14
ASSLTSGGSGEQF TRBJ2-1 TRBV7-2 13
ASSTGNYGYT TRBJ1-2 TRBV4-1 10
ACLHRSAYTEAF TRBJ1-1 TRBV6-5 12
ASSHPGTGNYEQY TRBJ2-7 TRBV4-2 13
ASSVPRLFGLAGVNEQF TRBJ2-1 TRBV9 17
ASSLEAGNEQF TRBJ2-1 TRBV7-9 11
ATSRDPRGGYGYT TRBJ1-2 TRBV15 13
AILKELAGEGYEQY TRBJ2-7 TRBV6-4 14
ASSSRGDLLHNEQF TRBJ2-1 TRBV7-2 14
ASSHGGRTSGSSYNEQF TRBJ2-1 TRBV7-8 17
ASSSGRGRETDTQY TRBJ2-3 TRBV9 14
ASSEAFGTVSYEQY TRBJ2-7 TRBV6-1 14
ASSSTGDEQY TRBJ2-7 TRBV7-3 10
ASSQIDRRGYT TRBJ1-2 TRBV28 11
ASSYESSYEQY TRBJ2-7 TRBV7-9 11